A selection of T cell receptor beta chains follows, all from one sample in a study of T cells in Graves' hyperthyroidism and ophthalmopathy. TCRdb recomputed calls from the multiplex PCR reads with MiXCR, one row per CDR3 protein. The table lists about 640,000 distinct CDR3 sequences, 20% to 25% of them singletons, with roughly a third in the top ten. What was sequenced was blood. The receptors stem from a man aged 30 to 45 with Graves' ophthalmopathy. Both conserved end residues are part of each CDR3. The order of the fields is J gene, D gene, clone size, V gene, CDR3 protein, CDR3 DNA. D genes are given only for firm matches. Part of the rows lack a size; the others show once, few, many or a class for expanded clones.

TRBJ2-1,NA,NA,TRBV10-2,CAIRGSSYNEQFF,TGCGCCATCAGGGGTAGCTCCTACAATGAGCAGTTCTTC
TRBJ2-3,NA,NA,TRBV5-4,CASSPPPEQGPTQYF,TGTGCCAGCAGCCCACCACCTGAACAGGGCCCTACGCAGTATTTT
TRBJ2-5,TRBD1,NA,TRBV13,CANSRRTGRFETQYF,TGTGCCAACAGCCGACGGACAGGGCGATTTGAGACCCAGTACTTC
TRBJ2-3,TRBD2,NA,TRBV4-3,CASSQGPTSGRADTQYF,TGCGCCAGCAGCCAAGGTCCGACTAGCGGGAGGGCAGATACGCAGTATTTT
TRBJ2-5,TRBD2,few,TRBV29-1,CSVPTSGRRETQYF,TGCAGCGTGCCTACTAGCGGGAGACGGGAGACCCAGTACTTC
TRBJ2-1,TRBD2,few,TRBV7-9,CASRPGLAGVTNEQFF,TGTGCCAGCAGACCGGGACTAGCGGGAGTTACCAATGAGCAGTTCTTC
TRBJ2-1,TRBD2,many,TRBV20-1,CSAILAGVNNEQFF,TGCAGTGCTATCCTAGCGGGAGTCAACAATGAGCAGTTCTTC
TRBJ2-7,TRBD1,few,TRBV7-2,CASSAPGGQYF,TGTGCCAGCAGCGCCCCAGGGGGGCAGTACTTC
TRBJ2-5,NA,NA,TRBV28,CASSPQGLETQYF,TGTGCCAGCAGCCCCCAGGGGTTGGAGACCCAGTACTTC
TRBJ2-7,NA,few,TRBV6-1,CASSEPGLNPHEQYF,TGTGCCAGCAGTGAACCAGGACTCAACCCCCACGAGCAGTACTTC
TRBJ2-1,NA,many,TRBV5-1,CASSGPSSGTYNEQFF,TGCGCCAGCAGCGGGCCGAGTTCAGGGACCTACAATGAGCAGTTCTTC
TRBJ2-7,NA,many,TRBV19,CASSYRDSLYEQYF,TGTGCCAGTAGTTACCGGGACTCCCTTTACGAGCAGTACTTC
TRBJ2-7,TRBD2,NA,TRBV9,CASSAGPSGTLYEQYF,TGTGCCAGCAGCGCAGGGCCTAGCGGGACCCTCTACGAGCAGTACTTC
TRBJ1-5,NA,many,TRBV30,CAWSVGGTQPQHF,TGTGCCTGGAGTGTGGGAGGGACTCAGCCCCAGCATTTT
TRBJ2-7,NA,NA,TRBV5-1,CASRLIPGNEQYF,TGCGCCAGCCGCCTTATTCCGGGAAACGAGCAGTACTTC
TRBJ2-7,TRBD1,many,TRBV20-1,CSARGGGTGGSYEQYF,TGCAGTGCTAGAGGCGGTGGGACAGGGGGCTCCTACGAGCAGTACTTC
TRBJ1-2,NA,many,TRBV28,CASSLTVSGYGYTF,TGTGCCAGCAGTTTAACGGTCTCCGGCTATGGCTACACCTTC
TRBJ1-5,NA,few,TRBV2,CASSPLELGLGQPQHF,TGTGCCAGCAGCCCACTTGAGCTGGGTCTGGGACAGCCCCAGCATTTT
TRBJ2-7,TRBD1,many,TRBV11-2,CASSLRDRAYEQYF,TGTGCCAGCAGCTTAAGGGACAGAGCCTACGAGCAGTACTTC
TRBJ1-2,NA,many,TRBV3-1,CASSQSGGAGWGYGYTF,TGTGCCAGCAGCCAATCCGGGGGTGCAGGGTGGGGCTATGGCTACACCTTC
TRBJ1-1,NA,many,TRBV6-4,CASSPGDTSEAFF,TGTGCCAGCAGCCCCGGGGACACGTCGGAAGCTTTCTTT
TRBJ2-1,TRBD2,NA,TRBV30,CAWSGRAGGDEQFF,TGTGCCTGGAGTGGGAGAGCGGGAGGGGATGAGCAGTTCTTC
TRBJ1-1,NA,NA,TRBV7-9,CASRGRGVGGESEAFF,TGTGCCAGCAGGGGCCGGGGAGTGGGGGGTGAGAGTGAAGCTTTCTTT
TRBJ2-3,TRBD2,NA,TRBV6-2/TRBV6-3,CASSYQGLAGVDTQYF,TGTGCCAGCAGTTACCAGGGACTAGCGGGAGTGGATACGCAGTATTTT
TRBJ1-1,NA,NA,TRBV15,CATSTRDGTKAEAFF,TGTGCCACCAGCACTCGGGACGGGACGAAAGCTGAAGCTTTCTTT
TRBJ1-1,TRBD1,few,TRBV2,CASKQGAGTEAFF,TGTGCCAGCAAGCAGGGGGCGGGCACTGAAGCTTTCTTT
TRBJ2-7,TRBD2,NA,TRBV27,CASSFGASGGMREQYF,TGTGCCAGCAGTTTTGGGGCTAGCGGTGGGATGAGGGAGCAGTACTTC
TRBJ2-1,TRBD2,NA,TRBV4-1,CASRGVAGGDYNEQFF,TGCGCCAGCAGGGGAGTAGCGGGAGGGGACTACAATGAGCAGTTCTTC
TRBJ2-2,NA,NA,TRBV30,CAWSGGTLSTGELFF,TGTGCCTGGAGTGGGGGGACCCTCTCCACCGGGGAGCTGTTTTTT
TRBJ2-7,TRBD2,NA,TRBV6-1,CASSEERGLAGYEQYF,TGTGCCAGCAGTGAGGAGAGGGGACTAGCGGGTTACGAGCAGTACTTC
TRBJ2-7,NA,NA,TRBV27,CASSLAGALVNEQYF,TGTGCCAGCAGTTTAGCCGGAGCGTTAGTCAACGAGCAGTACTTC
TRBJ2-2,NA,many,TRBV6-1,CASSYGVPANTGELFF,TGTGCCAGCAGTTACGGGGTCCCCGCGAACACCGGGGAGCTGTTTTTT
TRBJ2-2,TRBD2,many,TRBV24-1,CATNSGTNTGELFF,TGTGCCACCAACAGCGGGACGAACACCGGGGAGCTGTTTTTT
TRBJ1-4,NA,NA,TRBV11-2,CASSLAALSATNEKLFF,TGTGCCAGCAGCTTAGCAGCGCTGAGTGCAACTAATGAAAAACTGTTTTTT
TRBJ1-5,NA,few,TRBV6-1,CAVGRPQHF,TGTGCCGTGGGCAGGCCCCAGCATTTT
TRBJ1-5,TRBD1,many,TRBV3-1,CASSQGQGLNQPQHF,TGTGCCAGCAGCCAAGGACAGGGGTTGAATCAGCCCCAGCATTTT
TRBJ2-3,NA,NA,TRBV11-2,CASSQMSGDTQYF,TGTGCCAGCAGCCAAATGTCCGGAGATACGCAGTATTTT
TRBJ2-1,NA,NA,TRBV11-2,CASSLERGNNEQFF,TGTGCCAGCAGCTTAGAACGCGGGAACAATGAGCAGTTCTTC
TRBJ2-5,TRBD2,few,TRBV20-1,CSARDGLAGGGETQYF,TGCAGTGCTAGAGATGGACTAGCGGGAGGAGGAGAGACCCAGTACTTC
TRBJ1-6,TRBD1,many,TRBV5-5,CASSLRTGQDSPLHF,TGTGCCAGCAGCTTGAGGACAGGGCAAGATTCACCCCTCCACTTT
TRBJ2-1,NA,NA,TRBV30,CAWSGYYNEQFF,TGTGCCTGGAGTGGATACTACAATGAGCAGTTCTTC
TRBJ1-5,NA,many,TRBV3-1,CASSQDYQVHQPQHF,TGTGCCAGCAGCCAAGATTACCAAGTTCATCAGCCCCAGCATTTT
TRBJ2-1,NA,NA,TRBV12-3/TRBV12-4,CASSGPEQFF,TGTGCCAGCTCAGGACCCGAGCAGTTCTTC
TRBJ2-1,NA,many,TRBV5-1,CASSLVTNMKLQYNEQFF,TGCGCCAGCAGCTTGGTAACCAATATGAAGTTACAATACAATGAGCAGTTCTTC
TRBJ2-2,NA,many,TRBV5-1,CASSLRQSNTGELFF,TGCGCCAGCAGCTTGAGGCAATCGAACACCGGGGAGCTGTTTTTT
TRBJ2-7,TRBD2,many,TRBV7-6,CASSLAPDRTSEAYEQYF,TGTGCCAGCAGCTTAGCTCCCGATAGGACTAGCGAGGCCTACGAGCAGTACTTC
TRBJ2-3,NA,NA,TRBV20-1,CSASRGHKRETSDTQYF,TGCAGTGCTAGTCGGGGGCATAAGCGGGAAACGTCAGATACGCAGTATTTT
TRBJ2-2,NA,NA,TRBV19,CASSIRAPSTGELFF,TGTGCCAGTAGTATCCGGGCCCCATCCACCGGGGAGCTGTTTTTT
TRBJ2-1,NA,NA,TRBV20-1,CSARDFGSPYNEQFF,TGCAGTGCTAGAGATTTCGGGAGTCCCTACAATGAGCAGTTCTTC
TRBJ2-3,NA,few,TRBV4-2,CASSQVDTGLLTDTQYF,TGTGCCAGCAGCCAAGTTGATACAGGGTTACTCACAGATACGCAGTATTTT
TRBJ2-3,NA,few,TRBV11-2,CASSSIRGSADTQYF,TGTGCCAGCAGCTCCATTCGGGGGAGCGCAGATACGCAGTATTTT
TRBJ2-7,NA,NA,TRBV7-9,CASPNYEQYF,TGTGCCAGCCCAAACTACGAGCAGTACTTC
TRBJ1-6,NA,once,TRBV6-2/TRBV6-3,CASKVDNGNSPLYF,TGTGCCAGCAAGGTGGATAACGGTAATTCACCCCTCTACTTT
TRBJ2-5,TRBD1,many,TRBV12-3/TRBV12-4,CASSLLGTEKETQYF,TGTGCCAGCAGTTTACTGGGGACAGAAAAAGAGACCCAGTACTTC
TRBJ2-5,NA,NA,TRBV10-1,CASSEGGLGNQETQYF,TGCGCCAGCAGTGAGGGGGGTCTGGGAAACCAAGAGACCCAGTACTTC